This T cell receptor beta chain appears in the sequencing data of a study of cytomegalovirus exposure and HLA in healthy donors. Broader study findings: The investigators catalogued 160 or so TCR beta chains as cytomegalovirus-associated. Among the CMV-associated chains, a few were confirmed in vitro as specific for CMV antigens.

Comment on this clone: Its antigen is still unknown.

The PCR was carried out with 60 Vbeta primers and 13 Jbeta primers. Data came from immunoSEQ multiplex PCR; TCRdb stores just in-frame clones and leaves some out. The sample lists under 200,000 clones, approximately 80% occurring once. There are 19 residues in the CDR3. V dropped 1 base and J dropped 4 bases, with 23 bases sitting between them. The germline gives CDR1 SGHVS, CDR2 FNYEAQ. The material sequenced was PBMCs. The rearrangement uses TRBV7-6 and TRBJ2-1; tentative D call: TRBD2 (5 bases). The clonotype originates from a man between 18 and 35 years old in good health and CMV-seropositive. The CDR3 protein is CASSLESGLAAREYNEQFF. Here the CDR3 DNA reads TGTGCCAGCAGCTTAGAGTCTGGGCTAGCAGCTAGAGAGTACAATGAGCAGTTCTTC.